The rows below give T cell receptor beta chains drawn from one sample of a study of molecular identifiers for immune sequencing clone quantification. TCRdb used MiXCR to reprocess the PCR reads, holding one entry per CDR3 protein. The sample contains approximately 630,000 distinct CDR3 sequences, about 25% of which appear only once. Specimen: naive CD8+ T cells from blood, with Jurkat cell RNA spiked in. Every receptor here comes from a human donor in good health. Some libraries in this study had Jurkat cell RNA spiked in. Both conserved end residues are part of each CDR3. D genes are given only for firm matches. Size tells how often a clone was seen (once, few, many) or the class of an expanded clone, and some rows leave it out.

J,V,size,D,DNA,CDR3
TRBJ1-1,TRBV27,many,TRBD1,TGTGCCAGCAGTCCCGCGCTGACAGGGTGGACTGAAGCTTTCTTT,CASSPALTGWTEAFF
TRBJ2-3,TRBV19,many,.,TGTGCCAGTAGTATCGGAGGTTGGGGAGCGGATACGCAGTATTTT,CASSIGGWGADTQYF
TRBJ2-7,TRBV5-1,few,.,TGCGCCAGCAGCTTTTACAGGGACTCCATCTACGAGCAGTACTTC,CASSFYRDSIYEQYF
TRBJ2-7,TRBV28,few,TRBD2,TGTGCCAGCAGTTCTGCTACTAGCGGACGACCATACGAGCAGTACTTC,CASSSATSGRPYEQYF
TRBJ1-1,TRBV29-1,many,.,TGCAGCGTTCAGACAGGAGTTAACACTGAAGCTTTCTTT,CSVQTGVNTEAFF
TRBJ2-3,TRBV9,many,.,TGTGCCAGCAGCGTAACAGGGACAGATACGCAGTATTTT,CASSVTGTDTQYF
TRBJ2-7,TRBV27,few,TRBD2,TGTGCCAGCAGACTAGCGGGAGTGGCCTACGAGCAGTACTTC,CASRLAGVAYEQYF
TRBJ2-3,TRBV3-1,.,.,TGTGCCAGCAGCCAAGTTTTGGGCATTGCAGATACGCAGTATTTT,CASSQVLGIADTQYF
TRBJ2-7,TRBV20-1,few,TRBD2,TGCAGTGCCCGCCGGGGGCTAGCGGGAGGGCCTGCTCCCCACGAGCAGTACTTC,CSARRGLAGGPAPHEQYF
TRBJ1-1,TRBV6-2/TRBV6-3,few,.,TGTGCCAGCACCCCCCGATGGGGGAGCATGAACACTGAAGCTTTCTTT,CASTPRWGSMNTEAFF
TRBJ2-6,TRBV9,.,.,TGTGCCAGCAGCGTAGCTCGGACATCCCGCTCTGGGGCCGACGTCCTGACTTTC,CASSVARTSRSGADVLTF
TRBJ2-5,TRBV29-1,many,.,TGCAGCTTTAACCCGCCGGGCAGGGTTGTGGAGACCCAGTACTTC,CSFNPPGRVVETQYF
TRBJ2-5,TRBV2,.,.,TGTGCCAGCAGTGAAGAAGCGCAGGGGCTAGTGGGGGAAGAGACCCAGTACTTC,CASSEEAQGLVGEETQYF
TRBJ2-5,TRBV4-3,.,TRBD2,TGCGCCAGCAGCCAAGATATAAGTCGGGGGGGGACCCAGTACTTC,CASSQDISRGGTQYF
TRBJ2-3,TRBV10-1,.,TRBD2,TGCGCCAGCAGTGGACTAGCGGTACTCAGCACAGATACGCAGTATTTT,CASSGLAVLSTDTQYF
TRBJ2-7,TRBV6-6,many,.,TGTGCCAGCAGTTACTCGAGGGTATTCGGAGGAGCCTACGAGCAGTACTTC,CASSYSRVFGGAYEQYF
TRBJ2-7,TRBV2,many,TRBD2,TGTGCCAGCAGTGAGAAGGGACTAGCTTGGAGCGAGCAGTACTTC,CASSEKGLAWSEQYF
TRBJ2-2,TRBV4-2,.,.,TGTGCCAGCAGCCAAGATCAACAGGGAAACACCGGGGAGCTGTTTTTT,CASSQDQQGNTGELFF
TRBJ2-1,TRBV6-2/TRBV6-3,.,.,TGTGCCAGCACTCCTAGCAGAAGCTCCTACAATGAGCAGTTCTTC,CASTPSRSSYNEQFF
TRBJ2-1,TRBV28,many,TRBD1,TGTGCCAGCAGTCCCCTCATCCAGACAGGGCTTATAGATGAGCAGTTCTTC,CASSPLIQTGLIDEQFF
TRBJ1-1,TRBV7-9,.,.,TGTGCCAGCAGCTCTCGAACCCGTCTAAGGGAAGCTTTCTTT,CASSSRTRLREAFF
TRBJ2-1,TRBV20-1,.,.,TGCAGCGCTAGAGAAGAGGACAGCAGCTCCTACAATGAGCAGTTCTTC,CSAREEDSSSYNEQFF
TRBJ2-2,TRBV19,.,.,TGTGCCAGTAGTATAATGGGCAGGTTGAACACCGGGGAGCTGTTTTTT,CASSIMGRLNTGELFF
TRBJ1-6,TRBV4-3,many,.,TGCGCCAGCAGCCCCTACTACGGACAGACCAATTCACCCCTCCACTTT,CASSPYYGQTNSPLHF
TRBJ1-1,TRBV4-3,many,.,TGCGCCAGCAGCCAAGATTGGAAGGGCACCCTGACCGAAGCTTTCTTT,CASSQDWKGTLTEAFF
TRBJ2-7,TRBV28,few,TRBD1,TGTGCCAGCAGTTTCTGGCGGACAGGGGATGAGCAGTACTTC,CASSFWRTGDEQYF
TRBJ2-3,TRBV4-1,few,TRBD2,TGCGCCAGCAGCCAAGAAGTGGGGCGGGGGGTCATAGATACGCAGTATTTT,CASSQEVGRGVIDTQYF
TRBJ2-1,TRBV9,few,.,TGTGCCAGCAGCGAGTCCGGGACAAGGTACAATGAGCAGTTCTTC,CASSESGTRYNEQFF
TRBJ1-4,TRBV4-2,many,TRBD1,TGTGCCAGCAGCCAGGGCCCGGGACAGGGGGCGTTGAAACTGTTTTTT,CASSQGPGQGALKLFF
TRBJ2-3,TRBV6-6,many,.,TGTGCCAGCAGTTACCTCTTGGCGGCTCAAGATACGCAGTATTTT,CASSYLLAAQDTQYF